This T cell receptor (beta chain) was sequenced in a study of human T cells and chemical hapten exposure. For the study at large: Upper inner arm skin measuring 2 cm by 2 cm received 2% DPC for sensitization. Per-sample TCR yields varied mainly from small pooled library volume differences. The study, taken as a whole, reports: Large CDR3 similarity clusters arose significantly more often from expanded TCRs than from controls.

TCRdb used MiXCR to reprocess the RACE reads, holding one entry per CDR3 protein. The sample records 300,000 to 450,000 distinct CDR3 sequences, approximately 5.1% being singletons. Time point denoted: patch test 1, 2 weeks after DPC sensitization. Treatment reported: therapeutic diphenylcyclopropenone sensitization with weekly scalp DPC. In every case, blood was obtained before the patch test was applied. The sample holds a few counts of this clonotype. The antigen remains unidentified. The V gene lost 6 bases and the J gene lost 3 bases, with 13 bases spanning the gap. The CDR3 has 14 residues. CDR1 and CDR2 (germline): MNHEY, SVGEGT.

The rearrangement joins TRBV6-2 or TRBV6-3 to TRBJ2-3; D gene unclear. This specimen was whole blood, taken in connection with sensitization to the hapten diphenylcyclopropenone (DPC). The source of this sequence is a woman between 50 and 59 years old with alopecia areata. Some clones in this sample may be carry-over from other donors' samples. CDR3 sequence: CASSSVGWTDTQYF. DNA for the CDR3: TGTGCCAGCAGCTCCGTAGGGTGGACAGATACGCAGTATTTT.